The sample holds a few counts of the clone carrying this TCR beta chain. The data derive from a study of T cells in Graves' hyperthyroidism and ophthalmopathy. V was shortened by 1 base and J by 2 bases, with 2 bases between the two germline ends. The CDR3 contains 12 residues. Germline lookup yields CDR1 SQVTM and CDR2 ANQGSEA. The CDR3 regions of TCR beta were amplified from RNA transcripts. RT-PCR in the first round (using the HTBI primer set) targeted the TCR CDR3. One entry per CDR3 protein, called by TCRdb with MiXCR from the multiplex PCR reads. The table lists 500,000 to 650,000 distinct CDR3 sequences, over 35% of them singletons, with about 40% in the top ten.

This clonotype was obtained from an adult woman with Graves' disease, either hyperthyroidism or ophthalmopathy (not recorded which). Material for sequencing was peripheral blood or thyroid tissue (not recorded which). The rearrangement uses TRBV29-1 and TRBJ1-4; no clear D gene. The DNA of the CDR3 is TGCAGCGTTGAAGGGACTAATGAAAAACTGTTTTTT. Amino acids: CSVEGTNEKLFF.